These T cell receptor beta chains were read from a single sample in a study of blood T cell repertoires in COVID-19. Data came from immunoSEQ multiplex PCR; TCRdb stores just in-frame clones and leaves some out. The sample lists 250,000 or so clones, 80% to 90% occurring once. Sequenced sample: peripheral blood. Receptors originate from a man aged 55 to 70 with acute or convalescent COVID-19. Both conserved end residues are part of each CDR3. Fields, in order: V gene, CDR3 length, J gene, CDR3 protein.

v_call: TRBV19
cdr3_length: 15
j_call: TRBJ2-7
cdr3_aa: CASSPQQGVGYEQYF

v_call: TRBV3-1/TRBV3-2
cdr3_length: 15
j_call: TRBJ1-6
cdr3_aa: CASSQDWAGDSPLHF

v_call: TRBV10-1
cdr3_length: 8
j_call: TRBJ1-2
cdr3_aa: CATYGYTF

v_call: TRBV7-2
cdr3_length: 15
j_call: TRBJ2-3
cdr3_aa: CASSLAAGFVDTQYF

v_call: TRBV2
cdr3_length: 14
j_call: TRBJ1-5
cdr3_aa: CASSVGTGNQPQHF

v_call: TRBV5-1
cdr3_length: 14
j_call: TRBJ1-2
cdr3_aa: CASSLGQGIYGYTF

v_call: TRBV5-4
cdr3_length: 13
j_call: TRBJ2-1
cdr3_aa: CASGPDRYNEQFF

v_call: TRBV4-3
cdr3_length: 15
j_call: TRBJ1-2
cdr3_aa: CASSQLGQGLGGYTF

v_call: TRBV28
cdr3_length: 14
j_call: TRBJ1-2
cdr3_aa: CASSDPVFDYGYTF

v_call: TRBV28
cdr3_length: 15
j_call: TRBJ1-5
cdr3_aa: CASGGGGGSHQPQHF

v_call: TRBV27
cdr3_length: 15
j_call: TRBJ2-1
cdr3_aa: CASTRDGLADNEQFF

v_call: TRBV28
cdr3_length: 15
j_call: TRBJ1-4
cdr3_aa: CASKNPGTGDEKLFF

v_call: TRBV5-4
cdr3_length: 18
j_call: TRBJ2-5
cdr3_aa: CASSRRGQGSAGGETQYF

v_call: TRBV14
cdr3_length: 14
j_call: TRBJ2-7
cdr3_aa: CASSRSGVAYEQYF

v_call: TRBV5-1
cdr3_length: 16
j_call: TRBJ2-1
cdr3_aa: CASSYPRAGAYNEQFF

v_call: TRBV19
cdr3_length: 18
j_call: TRBJ2-5
cdr3_aa: CASSSSPPGLAGQETQYF

v_call: TRBV7-2
cdr3_length: 14
j_call: TRBJ1-1
cdr3_aa: CASSTNGQVRGTFF

v_call: TRBV15
cdr3_length: 17
j_call: TRBJ2-2
cdr3_aa: CATSRLSGTSNTGELFF

v_call: TRBV27
cdr3_length: 14
j_call: TRBJ2-1
cdr3_aa: CASSFRSGSHEQFF

v_call: TRBV4-2
cdr3_length: 14
j_call: TRBJ1-2
cdr3_aa: CASSQDRRAGGYTF

v_call: TRBV7-9
cdr3_length: 16
j_call: TRBJ2-3
cdr3_aa: CASSQYKPEGTDTQYF

v_call: TRBV6-5
cdr3_length: 14
j_call: TRBJ1-1
cdr3_aa: CASSFGQGAFTAFF

v_call: TRBV7-2
cdr3_length: 12
j_call: TRBJ1-2
cdr3_aa: CASSLGQNGYTF

v_call: TRBV12-3/TRBV12-4
cdr3_length: 13
j_call: TRBJ2-7
cdr3_aa: CASSLKGLGEQYF

v_call: TRBV6-1
cdr3_length: 12
j_call: TRBJ2-7
cdr3_aa: CASSDPGREQYF

v_call: TRBV7-2
cdr3_length: 17
j_call: TRBJ1-2
cdr3_aa: CASSLLRGGDRNYGYTF

v_call: TRBV6-5
cdr3_length: 14
j_call: TRBJ2-1
cdr3_aa: CASMELAGINEQFF

v_call: TRBV28
cdr3_length: 14
j_call: TRBJ1-5
cdr3_aa: CASSRDSRNQPQHF

v_call: TRBV9
cdr3_length: 15
j_call: TRBJ2-2
cdr3_aa: CASSVDGLAARELFF

v_call: TRBV21-1
cdr3_length: 19
j_call: TRBJ2-5
cdr3_aa: CASSKVLVGLAGTGETQYF

v_call: TRBV3-1/TRBV3-2
cdr3_length: 15
j_call: TRBJ2-1
cdr3_aa: CASSQELLASHEQFF

v_call: TRBV27
cdr3_length: 15
j_call: TRBJ2-2
cdr3_aa: CASSLSGTVTGELFF

v_call: TRBV30
cdr3_length: 14
j_call: TRBJ2-2
cdr3_aa: CAWKGDTHTGELFF

v_call: TRBV11-3
cdr3_length: 13
j_call: TRBJ2-7
cdr3_aa: CASNRQGRDEQYF

v_call: TRBV11-1
cdr3_length: 13
j_call: TRBJ1-2
cdr3_aa: CASSLDRGFEDTF

v_call: TRBV7-6
cdr3_length: 15
j_call: TRBJ2-1
cdr3_aa: CASSLVPFTYNEQFF

v_call: TRBV27
cdr3_length: 17
j_call: TRBJ1-5
cdr3_aa: CASSLRGRSYSNQPQHF

v_call: TRBV10-3
cdr3_length: 14
j_call: TRBJ1-4
cdr3_aa: CAISREAANEKLFF

v_call: TRBV10-1
cdr3_length: 12
j_call: TRBJ2-5
cdr3_aa: CASTPRLVPQYF

v_call: TRBV29-1
cdr3_length: 16
j_call: TRBJ2-5
cdr3_aa: CSVEVFGQGAGETQYF

v_call: TRBV10-2
cdr3_length: 16
j_call: TRBJ2-2
cdr3_aa: CASRSVWGENTGELFF

v_call: TRBV7-3
cdr3_length: 13
j_call: TRBJ1-4
cdr3_aa: CASSSSTNEKLFF

v_call: TRBV11-3
cdr3_length: 14
j_call: TRBJ1-2
cdr3_aa: CASSQSWGVYGYTF

v_call: TRBV7-8
cdr3_length: 15
j_call: TRBJ1-5
cdr3_aa: CASSLRRMRNQPQHF

v_call: TRBV5-1
cdr3_length: 15
j_call: TRBJ2-5
cdr3_aa: CASSPNRADQETQYF

v_call: TRBV15
cdr3_length: 16
j_call: TRBJ2-1
cdr3_aa: CATSGRDRGSHNEQFF

v_call: TRBV6-2/TRBV6-3
cdr3_length: 13
j_call: TRBJ1-1
cdr3_aa: CASSRDRGTEAFF

v_call: TRBV28
cdr3_length: 15
j_call: TRBJ1-4
cdr3_aa: CASSSVGQAGEKLFF

v_call: TRBV5-1
cdr3_length: 14
j_call: TRBJ2-3
cdr3_aa: CASSYGGVKDTQYF

v_call: TRBV25-1
cdr3_length: 16
j_call: TRBJ2-7
cdr3_aa: CASSSKRTGYSYEQYF

v_call: TRBV10-3
cdr3_length: 14
j_call: TRBJ2-7
cdr3_aa: CAMSRGQTNYEQYF

v_call: TRBV16
cdr3_length: 14
j_call: TRBJ1-2
cdr3_aa: CASSQSNSNYGYTF

v_call: TRBV1
cdr3_length: 13
j_call: TRBJ2-7
cdr3_aa: CTSSPIDSYEQYF

v_call: TRBV6-5
cdr3_length: 16
j_call: TRBJ2-1
cdr3_aa: CASSYSAGVKRNEQFF